The clone carrying this T cell receptor (beta chain) was recorded a few times. Trimming left V 5 bases short and J 6 bases short, with 19 bases between. The CDR3 sequence is 15 residues long. CDR1 is SEHNR, CDR2 FQNEAQ, per germline (reference sequence). The data are from a study of cytomegalovirus exposure and HLA in healthy donors. Researchers ran the PCR with 60 Vbeta and 13 Jbeta primers. The table came from immunoSEQ multiplex PCR; TCRdb's copy has only in-frame clones and leaves some out. Among 45,000 to 65,000 clones listed, roughly 73% were seen once. The chain uses TRBV7-9 and TRBJ1-2; D might be TRBD1 (5 bases). The sequence was collected from a woman aged 40 to 50 in good health and CMV-seropositive. Sequencing was carried out using PBMCs. This chain's CDR3 is CASSPLVGGFDGYTF. As DNA, the CDR3 is TGTGCCAGCAGCCCCCTAGTGGGGGGATTCGATGGCTACACCTTC.